Listed here are 20 T cell receptor beta chains from one sample, sequenced in a study of T cells after posttransplantation cyclophosphamide. The repertoire was sequenced with immunoSEQ multiplex PCR; TCRdb's copy has only in-frame clones and lacks some. The data show approximately 16,000 clones, approximately 88% seen once. Methotrexate plus calcineurin inhibitor accompanied controls' myeloablative marrow transplants; sampling was 1 year later. The source material was PBMCs, sampled less than 400 days after allogeneic stem cell transplant with calcineurin inhibitor and methotrexate. The receptors originated from a male patient between 18 and 35 years old who received an allogeneic stem cell transplant from a related donor, was CMV-positive, and had no GVHD. T cells may partly derive from the graft donor.

This chain joins TRBV7-3 and TRBJ2-3; D not resolved. The CDR3 totals 14 residues. V was pared by 0 bases and J by 1 base, with 5 bases between. CDR1 SGHTA and CDR2 FQGTGA come from the germline V gene. This CDR3 reads CASSLTAGTDTQYF. CDR3 coding DNA: TGTGCCAGCAGCTTAACGGCGGGCACAGATACGCAGTATTTT.

The CDR3 DNA reads TGTGCCAGCAGCATGGGACTAGCGGGGCAAGAGACCCAGTACTTC. Its protein product is CASSMGLAGQETQYF. This chain connects TRBV7-9 to TRBJ2-5; 13 nucleotides align to TRBD2. In germline, CDR1 is SEHNR, CDR2 FQNEAQ (reference sequence). The CDR3 is 15 residues long. V trimming: 5 bases; J trimming: 2 bases; junction bases outside the gene matches: 2.

The V call is TRBV5-1, the J call TRBJ1-1, with 9 positions matching TRBD1. The CDR3 loop spans 15 amino acids. Germline assignment: CDR1 SGHRS and CDR2 YFSETQ. V gave up 0 bases and J gave up 6 bases; unmatched junction bases: 6. The CDR3 nucleotides read TGCGCCAGCAGCTTGGGACAGGGGGTGCAAGCTGAAGCTTTCTTT. It encodes CASSLGQGVQAEAFF.

The chain is built from TRBV7-7 and TRBJ2-2, with D perhaps TRBD1 (6 bases). CDR3 length equals 15 residues. Germline CDR1 SSHAT, CDR2 FNYEAQ (reference sequence). V was pared by 1 base and J by 5 bases, with 11 bases between. The CDR3 here is CASSLGTANTGELFF. The CDR3 coding sequence is TGTGCCAGCAGCTTAGGGACAGCAAATACCGGGGAGCTGTTTTTT.

The V call is TRBV14, the J call TRBJ1-1; 7 bases agree with TRBD1. Germline loops: CDR1 SGHDN, CDR2 FVKESK. The V gene end was trimmed by 2 bases and the J gene end by 7 bases; junction bases not matched to a gene: 16. CDR3 length equals 17 residues. Here the CDR3 reads CASSQYAGTARTNEAFF. DNA for the CDR3: TGTGCCAGCAGCCAATATGCTGGGACAGCGCGGACGAATGAAGCTTTCTTT.

V and J are TRBV2 and TRBJ1-5; tentative D call: TRBD1 (5 bases). Germline V gene data show CDR1 as SNHLY and CDR2 as FYNNEI. The CDR3 covers 13 residues. Between the trimmed V and J ends, which lost 4 bases and 5 bases, there was a span of 9 bases. In DNA form, the CDR3 reads TGTGCCAGCAGTGCAGGGCCGGATCAGCCCCAGCATTTT. Encoded protein: CASSAGPDQPQHF.

The CDR3 loop is CTSSQDPGTSGRRLCTDTQYF. The DNA of the CDR3 is TGCACCAGCAGCCAAGATCCCGGGACTAGCGGGAGACGTCTCTGCACAGATACGCAGTATTTT. The V and J genes are TRBV1 and TRBJ2-3; the listed D gene, TRBD2, was not tested against the DNA. TRBV1 constitutes a pseudogene. CDR3 length equals 21 residues.

The rearrangement links TRBV28 to TRBJ1-2; 9 positions match TRBD1. The CDR3 has 14 residues. J lost 3 bases, V lost 4 bases, and 3 bases had no gene match. Germline V gene sequence: CDR1 MDHEN, CDR2 SYDVKM. CDR3 DNA sequence: TGTGCCAGCAGTTCGACAGGGGGAGACTATGGCTACACCTTC. It translates to CASSSTGGDYGYTF.

The DNA of the CDR3 is TGCGCCAGCAGCCACCGCGACGGGAATGGCTACACCTTC. This codes for CASSHRDGNGYTF. The chain recombines TRBV4-3 with TRBJ1-2, with D unresolved. V lost 3 bases and J 6 bases, leaving 11 bases between the germline ends. This CDR3 comprises 13 residues. Germline values: CDR1 LGHNA, CDR2 YSLEER.

The V gene is TRBV5-6, the J gene TRBJ1-1; no firm D call. Germline V gene data show CDR1 as SGHDT and CDR2 as YYEEEE. This CDR3 has 11 amino acids. Deletions cut 1 base from V and 7 bases from J, with 5 bases between. The CDR3 coding sequence is TGTGCCAGCAGCTTGCGGGTTGAAGCTTTCTTT. This sequence encodes CASSLRVEAFF.

This rearrangement joins TRBV11-2 to TRBJ2-1, with 11 bases that match TRBD2. CDR1 and CDR2 from the germline V gene are SGHAT and FQNNGV. This CDR3 is built from 16 residues. Losses at the gene ends were 3 bases for V and 9 bases for J; bases not matched to a gene: 10. CDR3 sequence (DNA): TGTGCCAGCAGCTTGGGGCTAGCGGGAGGCGGGAGTGAGCAGTTCTTC. It specifies CASSLGLAGGGSEQFF.

The sample holds one count of this clone. The chain couples TRBV28 to TRBJ2-2; 7 bases are shared with TRBD1. Trimming removed 6 bases from V and 5 bases from J; junction bases left unmatched: 9. CDR1 and CDR2 from the germline V gene are MDHEN and SYDVKM. CDR3 length equals 15 residues. The CDR3 DNA is TGTGCCAGCAGCCCTGACAGGGACAGAACCGGGGAGCTGTTTTTT. This sequence encodes CASSPDRDRTGELFF.

The V and J genes are TRBV29-1 and TRBJ2-4; 7 bases match TRBD2. The CDR3 spans 15 residues. Germline CDR1 is SQVTM and CDR2 is ANQGSEA. V shed 6 bases and J 2 bases; nucleotides not matched to a gene: 10. This CDR3 reads CSVGLAAQTKNIQYF. The CDR3 DNA reads TGCAGCGTAGGGCTAGCGGCCCAAACCAAAAACATTCAGTACTTC.

This chain uses TRBV4-3 with TRBJ2-3; TRBD2 agrees at 8 bases. The length of the CDR3 is 16 residues. The germline gives CDR1 LGHNA, CDR2 YSLEER. The V gene end was trimmed by 2 bases and the J gene end by 2 bases; junction bases not matched to a gene: 6. The DNA of the CDR3 is TGCGCCAGCAGCCAACTCCCGGGGGGGCCCACAGATACGCAGTATTTT. Residues: CASSQLPGGPTDTQYF.

The CDR3 loop is CASREGQGGYTGELFF. Written as DNA, the CDR3 is TGTGCCAGCAGGGAAGGACAGGGAGGGTACACCGGGGAGCTGTTTTTT. The chain carries TRBV28 and TRBJ2-2; TRBD1 might be the D (8 bases). Germline CDR1 and CDR2: MDHEN and SYDVKM. CDR3 length: 16 residues. V was trimmed by 6 bases and J by 3 bases, leaving 17 bases between them.

The genes are TRBV9 and TRBJ2-1; D is perhaps TRBD2 (5 bases). V was pared by 3 bases and J by 5 bases, with 18 bases between. CDR3 length: 16 amino acids. In germline, CDR1 is SGDLS, CDR2 YYNGEE. CDR3 sequence reads: CASSAQDFMVHNEQFF. The CDR3 DNA reads TGTGCCAGCAGCGCCCAGGACTTTATGGTCCACAATGAGCAGTTCTTC.

This chain links TRBV6-1 with TRBJ1-4; D remains unclear. The V gene's germline CDR1 is MNHNS and CDR2 SASEGT. Trimming took off 7 bases at V and 3 bases at J, with 12 bases between the two ends. CDR3 length: 14 amino acids. CDR3 nucleotides: TGTGCCAGCACCCGAGGGAGGGCTAATGAAAAACTGTTTTTT. This translates into CASTRGRANEKLFF.

The chain employs TRBV4-2 and TRBJ1-2; a weak D match, TRBD1 (6 bases). V gave up 0 bases and J gave up 3 bases, with 11 bases separating them. Germline CDR1 and CDR2: LGHNA and YNFKEQ. CDR3 length equals 15 residues. CDR3 in amino acids: CASSQDPQGYYGYTF. The CDR3 bases are TGTGCCAGCAGCCAAGATCCCCAGGGGTACTATGGCTACACCTTC.

J is TRBJ1-1 and V is TRBV7-3; D uncertain. Germline-derived CDR1 and CDR2 are SGHTA and FQGTGA. The CDR3 contains 13 residues. V lost 1 base and J 7 bases, leaving 10 bases between the germline ends. The CDR3: CASSLNSVGEAFF. Here the CDR3 DNA reads TGTGCCAGCAGCTTAAATTCGGTCGGTGAAGCTTTCTTT.

This chain joins TRBV6-5 and TRBJ1-2; 7 nucleotides line up with TRBD1. Losses at the gene ends were 6 bases for V and 0 bases for J; bases not matched to a gene: 4. Germline V gives CDR1 MNHEY, CDR2 SVGAGI. The CDR3 contains 14 residues. The CDR3 nucleotides are TGTGCCAGCAGCAAAGGGGGCTCTAACTATGGCTACACCTTC. Translation: CASSKGGSNYGYTF.